The 11 T cell receptor beta chains given below trace back to one sample, sequenced in a study of beta chain features in type 1 diabetes. The whole isolated RNA underwent reverse transcription, so sequencing captured expressed TCRB transcripts. Libraries were prepared by immunoSEQ multiplex PCR; TCRdb keeps only in-frame clonotypes and omits some of them. The sample yields some 900,000 clones, about a sixth seen once. The specimen was naive CD4+ T cells from blood. Source of these receptors: a woman under 30 in good health.

The chain combines TRBV6-4 with TRBJ2-2, with no clear D. Germline V gene sequence: CDR1 MRHNA, CDR2 SNTAGT. V lost 5 bases, J lost 1 base, and 2 bases lay in between. The CDR3 is 12 residues long. The CDR3 here is CASSKNTGELFF. Here the CDR3 DNA reads TGTGCCAGCAGTAAGAACACCGGGGAGCTGTTTTTT.

A note on this clone: The same CDR3 can be traced to other DNA sequences in this sample. The V call is TRBV6-5, the J call TRBJ2-7; 10 bases are shared with TRBD1. This CDR3 region has 13 residues. J lost 3 bases, V lost 6 bases, and 2 bases had no gene match. Germline lookup yields CDR1 MNHEY and CDR2 SVGAGI. The CDR3 here is CASSRDRGYEQYF. As DNA, the CDR3 is TGTGCCAGCAGCAGGGACAGGGGCTACGAGCAGTACTTC.

The genes are TRBV28 and TRBJ2-1; D perhaps matches TRBD2 (6 bases). The CDR3 runs 16 residues. Germline loops: CDR1 MDHEN, CDR2 SYDVKM. V dropped 4 bases and J dropped 8 bases, with 21 bases sitting between them. The CDR3 DNA follows: TGTGCCAGCAGTTCACCTATGATCGGGAGCCTTCATGAGCAGTTCTTC. Amino acid sequence: CASSSPMIGSLHEQFF.

This clone was seen more than once but under ten times. V is TRBV18 and J is TRBJ2-1; D not resolved. CDR1 and CDR2 (germline): KGHSH, LQKENI. V lost 4 bases and J lost 7, with 8 bases in between. This CDR3 region has 12 residues. CDR3 sequence: CASSLGVNEQFF. The CDR3 nucleotides read TGTGCCAGCTCACTTGGCGTAAATGAGCAGTTCTTC.

The gene calls are TRBV5-1 and TRBJ1-4; D gene unclear. V was pared by 0 bases and J by 8 bases, with 17 bases between. Germline V gene lookup returns CDR1 SGHRS and CDR2 YFSETQ. This CDR3 has 16 amino acids. CDR3 in DNA: TGCGCCAGCAGCTTGGGGGCCCGGCCTGGTGACGAAAAACTGTTTTTT. This codes for CASSLGARPGDEKLFF.

There are a few counts of this clone. The genes are TRBV7-2 and TRBJ2-1; 8 positions agree with TRBD1. CDR1 and CDR2 from the germline V gene are SGHTA and FQGNSA. V was pared by 2 bases and J by 7 bases, with 13 bases of the junction left unmatched. This CDR3 contains 17 residues. CDR3 loop: CASSLYLIPGGGNEQFF. The CDR3 DNA is TGTGCCAGCAGCTTATATCTCATCCCAGGGGGCGGGAATGAGCAGTTCTTC.

V and J are TRBV7-2 and TRBJ2-3; 9 nucleotides align to TRBD2. Unmatched junction bases numbered 11, after V lost 5 bases and J lost 2 bases. CDR1 SGHTA and CDR2 FQGNSA come from the germline V gene. The length of the CDR3 is 17 residues. CDR3 coding DNA: TGTGCCAGCAGCCCTAGCCGCCTAGCGGGATCCACAGATACGCAGTATTTT. Amino acids: CASSPSRLAGSTDTQYF. Supplemented by reference TRBV7-2 and TRBJ2-3, the full variable domain reads GAGVSQSPSNKVTEKGKDVELRCDPISGHTALYWYRQSLGQGLEFLIYFQGNSAPDKSGLPSDRFSAERTGGSVSTLTIQRTQQEDSAVYLCASSPSRLAGSTDTQYFGPGTRLTVL.

In this sample, this clone turned up a few times. This sample includes further DNA sequences coding for the same CDR3. The V gene is TRBV10-2, the J gene TRBJ2-5; D gene ambiguous. Trimming stripped 0 bases from V and 5 bases from J, with 4 bases between. In germline, CDR1 is WSHSY, CDR2 SAAADI. CDR3 length: 12 residues. The CDR3 loop reads CASSESIETQYF. For the CDR3, the DNA is TGCGCCAGCAGTGAGTCGATTGAGACCCAGTACTTC.

This chain links TRBV5-1 with TRBJ2-1; D unclear. The V end was cut by 1 base, the J end by 8 bases, with 10 bases between. In germline, CDR1 is SGHRS, CDR2 YFSETQ. The CDR3 sequence is 13 residues long. This chain's CDR3 is CASSLYQRDEQFF. For the CDR3, the DNA is TGCGCCAGCAGCTTGTATCAGCGCGATGAGCAGTTCTTC.

This clone was observed a few times. The rearrangement uses TRBV29-1 and TRBJ1-1; D is unresolved. Germline V gene lookup returns CDR1 SQVTM and CDR2 ANQGSEA. V dropped 5 bases and J dropped 6 bases, with 19 bases sitting between them. This CDR3 is 14 amino acids long. CDR3 nucleotide sequence: TGCAGCGTTCTTGTCACGATTGGAGTCGCTGAAGCTTTCTTT. Translated: CSVLVTIGVAEAFF.

The genes are TRBV7-2 and TRBJ2-7; D may be TRBD1 (6 bases). Germline loops: CDR1 SGHTA, CDR2 FQGNSA. V lost 2 bases, J lost 0 bases, and 14 bases lay in between. CDR3 length: 16 amino acids. CDR3 residues: CASSLRGTGSSYEQYF. The CDR3 DNA reads as TGTGCCAGCAGCTTACGAGGCACAGGGAGCTCCTACGAGCAGTACTTC.